The present T cell receptor (beta chain) was sequenced within a study of blood T cell repertoires in COVID-19. Study background: PBMCs, B-cell-depleted T cells, or T cells were the source of the cDNA or gDNA that made up the material.

This CDR3 contains 16 residues. Germline assignment: CDR1 MDHEN and CDR2 SYDVKM. Trimming at V came to 6 bases and at J to 1 base, leaving 7 bases not matched to a gene. This clone was recorded once. TCRdb's copy holds only in-frame clones and misses some; the assay was immunoSEQ multiplex PCR. In the table there are 350,000 to 450,000 clones, nearly 90% of which are singletons. The source material was PBMCs or T cells enriched from blood (not recorded which). The genes are TRBV28 and TRBJ2-3; TRBD2 matches at 10 bases. The sequence was collected from a woman aged 25-40 years who had recovered from COVID-19. The CDR3 DNA reads as TGTGCCAGCAGGATTTTCGGGACTAGCGGCACAGATACGCAGTATTTT. Translated: CASRIFGTSGTDTQYF.